These T cell receptor beta chains were read from a single sample in a study of blood T cells in healthy people across ages. TCRdb fed the 5' RACE reads into MiXCR, producing one record per CDR3 protein. The sample records 700,000 to 850,000 distinct CDR3 sequences, roughly 50% being singletons. The specimen sequenced was blood. Every receptor here comes from an elderly man in good health. The CDR3 runs from the conserved cysteine through the conserved F or W. A D gene is named only where the DNA matches it firmly. Clone size appears in some rows only: once, few, many, or a class for an expanded clone.

abundance,v_gene,d_gene,j_gene,CDR3aa,CDR3nt
-,TRBV5-1,TRBD2,TRBJ2-3,CASSSSGTSGSGYAYF,TGCGCCAGCAGCTCCTCCGGGACTAGCGGGAGTGGATACGCGTATTTT
-,TRBV4-2,-,TRBJ1-6,CASSQGNSGSPLHF,TGTGCCAGCAGCCAAGGAAACAGTGGATCACCCCTCCACTTT
few,TRBV6-9,TRBD1,TRBJ2-7,CASSAGQGDYEQYF,TGTGCCAGCAGTGCGGGACAGGGGGACTACGAGCAGTACTTC
few,TRBV29-1,-,TRBJ2-5,CSVARGAQETQYF,TGCAGCGTCGCGAGGGGGGCCCAAGAGACCCAGTACTTC
-,TRBV11-2,-,TRBJ2-7,CASSLARQNYEQYF,TGTGCCAGCAGCTTAGCTCGACAGAACTACGAGCAGTACTTC
once,TRBV4-1,TRBD1,TRBJ1-2,CASSQPGTGSSYGYTF,TGCGCCAGCAGCCAGCCCGGGACAGGGTCTTCCTATGGCTACACCTTC
-,TRBV5-1,-,TRBJ2-5,CASSQDGSNQETQYF,TGCGCCAGCAGCCAGGACGGCAGCAACCAAGAGACCCAGTACTTC
-,TRBV12-3/TRBV12-4,TRBD2,TRBJ2-3,CASSFRVGLAGNTQYF,TGTGCCAGCAGTTTCCGGGTTGGGCTAGCGGGAAATACGCAGTATTTT
-,TRBV10-3,-,TRBJ2-3,CAISENPSGTDTQYF,TGTGCCATCAGTGAAAACCCTAGCGGCACAGATACGCAGTATTTT
-,TRBV5-4,TRBD1,TRBJ1-6,CASSPLTGGINSPLHF,TGTGCCAGCAGCCCGCTGACAGGGGGGATTAATTCACCCCTCCACTTT
-,TRBV5-6,-,TRBJ2-7,CASSLGGAFSEQYF,TGTGCCAGCAGCTTGGGTGGTGCCTTCAGCGAGCAGTACTTC
few,TRBV7-9,TRBD2,TRBJ2-5,CASSLGSGLAGGETQYF,TGTGCCAGCAGCTTAGGAAGCGGGCTAGCGGGTGGAGAGACCCAGTACTTC
-,TRBV29-1,TRBD2,TRBJ2-1,CSVEVGLAGDYNEQFF,TGCAGCGTTGAAGTCGGGCTAGCGGGAGACTACAATGAGCAGTTCTTC
-,TRBV27,TRBD1,TRBJ2-5,CASSLTGTGYGEQYF,TGTGCCAGCAGTCTCACCGGGACAGGCTACGGGGAGCAGTACTTC
once,TRBV20-1,TRBD1,TRBJ2-5,CSARPLGQGAETQYF,TGCAGTGCTAGACCTCTAGGACAGGGGGCGGAGACCCAGTACTTC
-,TRBV2,TRBD1,TRBJ2-1,CASSDILGQGPWGQFF,TGTGCCAGCAGTGATATTTTGGGACAGGGGCCCTGGGGACAGTTCTTC
-,TRBV29-1,-,TRBJ1-2,CSVENKGGYTF,TGCAGCGTTGAAAATAAAGGGGGCTACACCTTC
-,TRBV20-1,-,TRBJ2-7,CSARTRLYNEQYF,TGCAGTGCTAGAACGAGGCTGTACAATGAGCAGTACTTC
few,TRBV7-3,-,TRBJ2-3,CASSRWRTDTQYF,TGTGCCAGCAGCCGTTGGCGGACAGATACGCAGTATTTT
-,TRBV28,-,TRBJ2-7,CASSRPGGPYEQYF,TGTGCCAGCAGTCGTCCAGGGGGGCCCTACGAGCAGTACTTC
-,TRBV9,TRBD2,TRBJ2-2,CASSGGTSGRAHTGELFF,TGTGCCAGCAGCGGAGGGACTAGCGGGAGGGCGCACACCGGGGAGCTGTTTTTT
-,TRBV27,TRBD2,TRBJ2-7,CASSLSGLASYEQYF,TGTGCCAGCAGTTTATCGGGACTAGCCTCCTACGAGCAGTACTTC
-,TRBV6-5,-,TRBJ1-1,CASSSQFRDAEAFF,TGTGCCAGCAGTTCCCAATTTAGGGACGCTGAAGCTTTCTTT
once,TRBV18,-,TRBJ2-7,CASSQATRPYEQYF,TGTGCCAGCTCGCAAGCCACCAGGCCATACGAGCAGTACTTC
-,TRBV29-1,TRBD2,TRBJ2-1,CSAGPRREPRNEQFF,TGCAGCGCCGGGCCGAGGCGGGAGCCTAGGAATGAGCAGTTCTTC
-,TRBV3-1,-,TRBJ1-6,CASSPRAQPYNSPLHF,TGTGCCAGCAGCCCGCGGGCGCAACCCTATAATTCACCCCTCCACTTT
-,TRBV5-1,-,TRBJ2-5,CASSSQGVGEETQYF,TGCGCCAGCAGCTCTCAGGGTGTAGGGGAAGAGACCCAGTACTTC
few,TRBV9,-,TRBJ2-5,CASSGPGGETQYF,TGTGCCAGCAGCGGTCCAGGGGGGGAGACCCAGTACTTC